This TCR beta chain was sequenced for a study of blood T cell repertoires in COVID-19. In the study overall: Acute and convalescent COVID-19 specimens originated in the United States, Italy and Spain. PBMCs, B-cell-depleted T cells, or T cells provided the cDNA or gDNA that made up the material.

Germline V CDR1 and CDR2: SGHRS, YFSETQ. V was shortened by 0 bases and J by 0 bases, with 12 bases between the two germline ends. The CDR3 runs 16 residues. Authors' data handling: Amplifying reference gene primers gave estimates of nucleated cell counts. Assay used: immunoSEQ multiplex PCR; TCRdb lists only in-frame clones, some missing. The V and J calls and clone size are taken from that table; D and trimming were inferred from the DNA. Here the sample spans more than 85,000 clones, under 85% being singletons. On this clone: Distinct nucleotide sequences in the sample also encode this CDR3.

The chain has TRBV5-1 and TRBJ2-5, with D uncertain. This receptor was obtained from a human donor in a cohort sampled during active COVID-19. The sample taken for sequencing was peripheral blood. For the CDR3, the DNA is TGCGCCAGCAGCTTGGGGCGGTCAATGTACCAAGAGACCCAGTACTTC. It translates to CASSLGRSMYQETQYF.